This T cell receptor beta chain appears in the sequencing data of a study of T-cell reconstitution after alpha-beta-depleted transplantation in children. Broader study findings: Surviving recipient cells, namely T cells and thymic progenitors, were the source of high day-60 TCRbeta diversity in some patients.

In regard to this clonotype: Antigen specificity is unknown.

Germline assignment: CDR1 SGHTA and CDR2 FQGTGA. The CDR3 sequence is 20 residues long. The trim removed 1 base at V and 0 bases at J, leaving 11 bases unmatched. Unique molecular identifiers tagged the TCRbeta library. TCRdb recomputed calls from the PCR reads with MiXCR, one row per CDR3 protein. The repertoire has hundreds of thousands of distinct CDR3 sequences, approximately 19% of them found once; the top ten carry around 45%. The TCR originated in a male patient aged 2-15 years who had a stem cell transplant for acute lymphoblastic leukemia, so the T cells may come from the graft donor. V usage is TRBV7-3 and J usage is TRBJ2-3, with 12 bases lining up with TRBD2. Sample: PBMCs, mostly from graft donor cells, taken 360 days after TCRalphabeta/CD19-depleted stem cell transplant. CDR3 loop: CASSLRGRASGGASTDTQYF. The CDR3 bases are TGTGCCAGCAGCTTAAGGGGGCGGGCTAGCGGGGGGGCGAGCACAGATACGCAGTATTTT.